The clone carrying this TCR beta chain has more than one count but fewer than ten. PCR amplification relied on 60 Vbeta primers (plus 13 Jbeta primers). Libraries were prepared by immunoSEQ multiplex PCR; TCRdb keeps only in-frame clonotypes and omits some of them. The sample holds roughly 120,000 clones, about 64% seen once. This sample is part of a study of cytomegalovirus exposure and HLA in healthy donors. As for the study in general: Among roughly 180 million T cells, an earlier analysis found around 100 million unique TCR beta sequences.

Trimming stripped 4 bases from V and 3 bases from J, with 13 bases between. Germline CDR1 SGHTA, CDR2 FQGNSA. The CDR3 has 14 amino acids. This TCR was recovered from a man in his late teens or twenties in good health and CMV-seropositive. Source material: PBMCs. The rearrangement links TRBV7-2 to TRBJ2-7; D gene unclear. The DNA for the CDR3 is TGTGCCAGCAGCTCCGGGTCCCGCATCTACGAGCAGTACTTC. Its translation is CASSSGSRIYEQYF.